Listed below are T cell receptor beta chains from one sample, sequenced in a study of OX40 agonist ivuxolimab in advanced cancers. The assay was immunoSEQ multiplex PCR, and TCRdb's table has in-frame clones only and misses some. The top ten hold 6% to 7% of the sample, which has tens of thousands of clones, 89% seen once. The specimen was CD4+ or CD8+ T cells sorted from blood, collected in a trial of the OX40 agonist ivuxolimab. These receptors all come from an adult with an advanced solid tumor such as melanoma, head and neck, liver or kidney cancer. Each CDR3 is given with its conserved first and last residue. The D gene is left open where the match is weak. Where a row states a size, it is once, few, many or the class of an expanded clone; other rows omit it.

.	.	TRBJ1-6	TRBV21-1	TGTGCCAGCAGCAAAGTAAGATCCCTCTATAATTCACCCCTCCACTTT	CASSKVRSLYNSPLHF
once	.	TRBJ2-1	TRBV5-6	TGTGCCAGCAGCTTGGTTTGGGGGCATGAGCAGTTCTTC	CASSLVWGHEQFF
.	TRBD2	TRBJ2-1	TRBV29-1	TGCAGCGTTGGTCCGGCGGGAGCCTACAATGAGCAGTTCTTC	CSVGPAGAYNEQFF
few	.	TRBJ1-1	TRBV5-1	TGCGCCAGCAGCTTGGTGGGGGGGGACCCCATGAACACTGAAGCTTTCTTT	CASSLVGGDPMNTEAFF
once	TRBD1	TRBJ1-2	TRBV28	TGTGCCAGCAGTTCGGTGGGGACAGCCTCATCGAGGGGCTACACCTTC	CASSSVGTASSRGYTF
once	.	TRBJ2-5	TRBV14	TGTGCCAGCAGCCAGTGGCCAGGAGAAGAGACCCAGTACTTC	CASSQWPGEETQYF
.	TRBD1	TRBJ2-1	TRBV4-1	TGCGCCAGCAGCCAAGAAGGCGCGGACAGGGGCAATGAGCAGTTCTTC	CASSQEGADRGNEQFF
.	.	TRBJ1-4	TRBV2	TGTGCCAGCTTGGGAGGCTGGCGGGAAAAACTGTTTTTT	CASLGGWREKLFF
.	TRBD2	TRBJ2-2	TRBV19	TGTGCCAGTAGTATAGATCCTCCGGGACTAGCGTTTGCCGGGGAGCTGTTTTTT	CASSIDPPGLAFAGELFF
.	.	TRBJ1-2	TRBV19	TGTGCCAGTAGAAACGGTGTCTTCATGAACTATGGCTACACCTTC	CASRNGVFMNYGYTF
once	TRBD2	TRBJ2-7	TRBV5-6	TGTGCCAGCAGCCAAACGTGGGGGGGAGTCTACGAGCAGTACTTC	CASSQTWGGVYEQYF
.	.	TRBJ2-5	TRBV29-1	TGCAGCGTTGCTGTGAGCGGAGGTATTGGGGAGACCCAGTACTTC	CSVAVSGGIGETQYF
.	.	TRBJ2-1	TRBV19	TGTGCCAGTAGTGCACAGGGTGGCCCCTACAATGAGCAGTTCTTC	CASSAQGGPYNEQFF
few	TRBD1	TRBJ1-4	TRBV7-9	TGTGCCAGCAGCTTCCGGGACAGGGATAATGAAAAACTGTTTTTT	CASSFRDRDNEKLFF
.	TRBD1	TRBJ1-2	TRBV18	TGTGCCAGCTCGGATTCCGGGACAGCTTATGGCTACACCTTC	CASSDSGTAYGYTF
.	.	TRBJ2-1	TRBV5-1	TGCGCCAGCAGAAAACAGGAAAGCTCCTACAATGAGCAGTTCTTC	CASRKQESSYNEQFF
once	TRBD1	TRBJ1-1	TRBV5-4	TGTGCCAGCAGCTTCCGGGACAGTCCCCGGGCTTTCTTT	CASSFRDSPRAFF
.	TRBD1	TRBJ2-3	TRBV2	TGTGCCAGCAGTTCGGGACAGGGTTTGACAGATACGCAGTATTTT	CASSSGQGLTDTQYF
.	.	TRBJ1-3	TRBV28	TGTGCCAGCAGTTTGAGGGGGTTCCTTGGAAACACCATATATTTT	CASSLRGFLGNTIYF
.	.	TRBJ1-3	TRBV28	TGTGCCAGCAGCACCCCGACCCGACATTTCTCTGGAAACACCATATATTTT	CASSTPTRHFSGNTIYF
.	TRBD1	TRBJ2-7	TRBV2	TGTGCCAGCAGTTCGGACAGGGATTGGTCCTACGAGCAGTACTTC	CASSSDRDWSYEQYF
.	TRBD1	TRBJ1-1	TRBV7-6	TGTGCCAGCAGCTCGACAGGGAAAAACACTGAAGCTTTCTTT	CASSSTGKNTEAFF
.	.	TRBJ2-1	TRBV6-5	TGTGCCAGCAGTTCGACTACCCGCTACAATGAGCAGTTCTTC	CASSSTTRYNEQFF